The T cell receptor beta chain under discussion was sequenced for a study of cytomegalovirus exposure and HLA in healthy donors. Overall study findings and caveats: Differences between HLA loci emerged in a later analysis of TCR association rates, with DRB1 most and HLA-C fewest.

Primers for the PCR totalled 60 Vbeta and 13 Jbeta. TCRdb's table, derived via immunoSEQ multiplex PCR, lists solely in-frame clones and lacks some. The sample lists 150,000 to 190,000 clones; 85% were seen once. Turning to this clone: Its antigen is not known.

The receptor was derived from a woman aged 18 to 35 in good health and CMV-seronegative. The specimen sequenced was PBMCs.

The CDR3 sequence: CASRRQGRKGPRNTGELFF. The CDR3 DNA follows: TGTGCCAGCAGACGACAGGGAAGAAAGGGTCCACGAAACACCGGGGAGCTGTTTTTT. The rearrangement links TRBV28 to TRBJ2-2; TRBD1 agrees at 7 bases. The length of the CDR3 is 19 residues. Trimming at V came to 6 bases and at J to 2 bases, leaving 18 bases not matched to a gene. CDR1 MDHEN and CDR2 SYDVKM come from the germline V gene.